Listed below are T cell receptor beta chains from one sample, sequenced in a study of blood T cell repertoires in COVID-19. Profiled with immunoSEQ multiplex PCR; TCRdb holds only in-frame clones, not every one. Here the sample spans more than 200,000 clones, 70% to 90% being singletons. The sample was PBMCs or T cells enriched from blood (not recorded which). The receptors were gathered from a young man who had recovered from COVID-19. Each CDR3 is given with its conserved first and last residue. Fields, in order: V gene, clone size, J gene, D gene, CDR3 DNA, CDR3 protein. A D gene is named only where the DNA matches it firmly. Clone size is shown for a subset of rows, as once, few, many or a class of expanded clone.

>TRBV7-6|-|TRBJ1-5|TRBD1
TGTGCCAGCAGCTCAGGCAGACAGGGGAGCGGTCAGCCCCAGCATTTT
CASSSGRQGSGQPQHF
>TRBV7-8|many|TRBJ1-2|-
TGTGCCAGCAGCTTATTTACAGGGAAGGATGGCTACACCTTC
CASSLFTGKDGYTF
>TRBV11-2|-|TRBJ2-2|-
TGTGCCAGCAGCTTAGTTCTCAGGAATGGGGGGGAGCTGTTTTTT
CASSLVLRNGGELFF
>TRBV7-4|-|TRBJ1-5|-
TGCGCCACCCCCGACGGATACGGGGGGGGCAGCAATCAGCCCCAGCATTTT
CATPDGYGGGSNQPQHF
>TRBV5-1|-|TRBJ1-5|-
TGCGCCAGCAGCTTGGGCGAAGGGGTCAATCAGCCCCAGCATTTT
CASSLGEGVNQPQHF
>TRBV19|-|TRBJ1-3|-
TGTGCCAGTAGTATCTCGACATTCTCTGGAAACACCATATATTTT
CASSISTFSGNTIYF
>TRBV19|few|TRBJ2-5|TRBD1
TGTGCCACTGGAGTGGGGACAGGGCTTGCGGAGACCCAGTACTTC
CATGVGTGLAETQYF
>TRBV19|-|TRBJ1-1|-
TGTGCCAGTAGTACAGGGGCGAACACTGAAGCTTTCTTT
CASSTGANTEAFF
>TRBV5-1|-|TRBJ2-5|TRBD1
TGCGCCAGCAGCCAGACAGGGTACCAAGAGACCCAGTACTTC
CASSQTGYQETQYF
>TRBV5-6|-|TRBJ2-2|TRBD1
TGTGCCAGCAGTCCAGGGGGCCGGACCGGGGAGCTGTTTTTT
CASSPGGRTGELFF
>TRBV18|once|TRBJ2-7|-
TGTGCCAGCTCACCAACAGGGACACACAATTCGTACGAGCAGTACTTC
CASSPTGTHNSYEQYF
>TRBV6-5|-|TRBJ1-1|-
TGTGCCAGCAGTTACGCGGGTAGGAGCACTGAAGCTTTCTTT
CASSYAGRSTEAFF
>TRBV7-3|-|TRBJ2-1|-
TGTGCCAGCAGCGCGAATAATGAGCAGTTCTTC
CASSANNEQFF
>TRBV30|-|TRBJ2-7|-
TGTGCCTGGAGTGGTGGGGGGTACGAGCAGTACTTC
CAWSGGGYEQYF
>TRBV7-2|-|TRBJ2-2|TRBD1
TGTGCCAGCCTCCCGAGGACAGGGGGCGGGGAGCTGTTTTTT
CASLPRTGGGELFF
>TRBV7-2|once|TRBJ1-2|TRBD1
TGTGCCAGCAGCGCGGATACCGGGACAGGGGACGGCTACACCTTC
CASSADTGTGDGYTF
>TRBV28|-|TRBJ2-1|-
TGTGCCAGCAGCCCAACTAGAGATGAGCAGTTCTTC
CASSPTRDEQFF
>TRBV7-9|few|TRBJ1-1|-
TGTGCCAGCAGCCGGGGTGTGATGGCAGGGAACACTGAAGCTTTCTTT
CASSRGVMAGNTEAFF
>TRBV5-1|-|TRBJ1-2|TRBD1
TGCGCCAGCAGCTTGTTCTTCCGGGACAGCTATGGCTACACCTTC
CASSLFFRDSYGYTF
>TRBV7-2|-|TRBJ1-5|-
TGTGCCAGCAGCTACAGGGAGAAGCCCCAGCATTTT
CASSYREKPQHF
>TRBV30|-|TRBJ2-1|TRBD1
TGTGCCTGGAATTACAGGGGGCCCTCATTCTTC
CAWNYRGPSFF
>TRBV28|-|TRBJ1-6|TRBD1
TGTGCCAGCAGGGGAGACAGGGGGCTTTATAATTCACCCCTCCACTTT
CASRGDRGLYNSPLHF
>TRBV20-1|-|TRBJ1-1|-
TGCAGTGCTAGTACAAACCGTTCGGGAGAAGCTTTCTTT
CSASTNRSGEAFF
>TRBV19|once|TRBJ2-1|TRBD1
TGTGCCAGTAGGGACAGGGCGATAAGCTCCTACAATGAGCAGTTCTTC
CASRDRAISSYNEQFF
>TRBV12-3/TRBV12-4|-|TRBJ2-1|-
TGTGCCAGCAGTCTTACTAGGGACAATGAGCAGTTCTTC
CASSLTRDNEQFF
>TRBV28|once|TRBJ1-2|TRBD1
TGTGCCAGCAGCCCGGGGTACCGGGACAGAAGTTATGGCTACACCTTC
CASSPGYRDRSYGYTF
>TRBV7-2|few|TRBJ2-2|-
TGTGCCAGCAGCTTGGATAGCGCGGGTACCGGGGAGCTGTTTTTT
CASSLDSAGTGELFF
>TRBV9|-|TRBJ1-3|-
TGTGCCAGCAGCCTTACAGGCTCTGGAAACACCATATATTTT
CASSLTGSGNTIYF
>TRBV10-2|-|TRBJ2-1|-
TGCGCCAGCAGCGACAGGTCAACCTACAATGAGCAGTTCTTC
CASSDRSTYNEQFF